The 27 T cell receptor beta chains listed next were all sequenced from one sample in a study of metastatic and nonmetastatic thyroid tumors. Via MiXCR, TCRdb re-called the PCR reads. The sample yields over 45,000 clones, more than 20% seen once. No patient had received any treatment before thyroid surgery. Input material: blood. The origin of the receptors is a male donor with papillary thyroid cancer or a benign thyroid nodule (not recorded which). Some clones in this sample may be carry-over from other donors' samples.

This clone was seen repeatedly, ten times or more. V usage is TRBV2 and J usage is TRBJ1-1; the D gene is possibly TRBD1 (6 bases). Trimming stripped 9 bases from V and 5 bases from J, with 10 bases between. Germline V lookup: CDR1 SNHLY, CDR2 FYNNEI. This CDR3 region has 11 residues. The CDR3 sequence is CASRGGTEAFF. Here the CDR3 DNA reads TGTGCCAGTAGGGGGGGAACTGAAGCTTTCTTT.

The chain employs TRBV20-1 and TRBJ2-1; 13 bases agree with TRBD2. The CDR3 spans 14 residues. Germline values: CDR1 DFQATT, CDR2 SNEGSKA (reference sequence). Trimming took 6 bases from V and 5 from J; bases not matched to a gene: 4. This chain's CDR3 is CSAGLAGVNNEQFF. The CDR3 region has the DNA TGCAGTGCCGGACTAGCGGGAGTGAACAATGAGCAGTTCTTC.

This clone was recorded at least ten times. The V and J genes are TRBV12-3 or TRBV12-4 and TRBJ2-2; D ambiguous. Trimming stripped 1 base from V and 4 bases from J, with 7 bases between. CDR3 size: 14 residues. The chain's CDR3 is CASSLVYSTGELFF. For the CDR3, the DNA is TGTGCCAGCAGTTTAGTGTACAGCACCGGGGAGCTGTTTTTT.

CDR3 amino acids: CASRPLAANGELFF. CDR3 coding DNA: TGTGCCAGTAGACCATTGGCCGCAAACGGGGAGCTGTTTTTT. The chain has TRBV19 and TRBJ2-2; D gene uncertain. CDR1 is LNHDA and CDR2 is SQIVND in the germline V gene (reference sequence). Trimming removed 6 bases from V and 7 bases from J, with 15 bases in between. There are 14 residues in the CDR3. The complete variable domain, with remaining parts taken from reference TRBV19 and TRBJ2-2, reads DGGITQSPKYLFRKEGQNVTLSCEQNLNHDAMYWYRQDPGQGLRLIYYSQIVNDFQKGDIAEGYSVSREKKESFPLTVTSAQKNPTAFYLCASRPLAANGELFFGEGSRLTVL.

This clone qualifies as medium-sized (0.01 to 0.1%). The CDR3 region is CASSKGQSYTYEQYF. DNA of the CDR3: TGTGCCAGTAGTAAGGGACAGTCCTACACCTACGAGCAGTACTTC. The rearrangement uses TRBV19 and TRBJ2-7, with 7 bases that match TRBD1. V was clipped by 4 bases and J by 2 bases; unmatched bases: 8. The germline V gene encodes CDR1 LNHDA and CDR2 SQIVND (reference sequence). The CDR3 covers 15 residues.

Here the CDR3 DNA reads TGCAGTGCTAGAGAGCCCCATGTAGGGTCCTACGAGCAGTACTTC. This gives the protein CSAREPHVGSYEQYF. This rearrangement joins TRBV20-1 to TRBJ2-7; D is uncertain. Germline loops: CDR1 DFQATT, CDR2 SNEGSKA (reference sequence). This CDR3 contains 15 residues. V lost 0 bases to trimming and J lost 1 base, with 13 bases between them.

This clone appeared many times. The V gene is TRBV7-8, the J gene TRBJ2-3; 9 bases align to TRBD2. This CDR3 is 19 amino acids long. Germline assignment: CDR1 SGHVS and CDR2 FQNEAQ. The V and J ends lost 0 bases and 2 bases, in that order; junction bases with no gene match: 12. DNA of the CDR3: TGTGCCAGCAGCTTAGCGTTTCAAGTGAGACTAGCGGACACAGATACGCAGTATTTT. Translating gives CASSLAFQVRLADTDTQYF.

This clone occurred many times. The genes are TRBV28 and TRBJ2-1, with D uncertain. The CDR3 runs 17 residues. Trimming removed 6 bases from V and 2 bases from J, with 20 bases in between. Germline V CDR1 and CDR2: MDHEN, SYDVKM. CDR3 residues: CASSPPLDKAAYNEQFF. The DNA for the CDR3 is TGTGCCAGCAGCCCCCCCCTCGATAAGGCGGCCTACAATGAGCAGTTCTTC.

This clone appeared many times. The CDR3: CAIHRDMATEAFF. The CDR3 DNA reads as TGTGCCATTCACCGGGACATGGCCACTGAAGCTTTCTTT. The rearrangement joins TRBV5-4 to TRBJ1-1; D possibly corresponds to TRBD1 (6 bases). V gave up 9 bases and J gave up 4 bases, with 16 bases separating them. The V gene's germline CDR1 is SGHNT and CDR2 YYREEE (reference sequence). This CDR3 comprises 13 residues. Full variable domain (rest looked up from reference TRBV5-4 and TRBJ1-1): ETGVTQSPTHLIKTRGQQVTLRCSSQSGHNTVSWYQQALGQGPQFIFQYYREEENGRGNFPPRFSGLQFPNYSSELNVNALELDDSALYLCAIHRDMATEAFFGQGTRLTVV.

This clone was counted only a few times. A much larger clone sits a single nucleotide away, making a read error possible. The V and J genes are TRBV5-4 and TRBJ1-2; 8 nucleotides align to TRBD1. This CDR3 is 14 amino acids long. Looked up from germline, CDR1 is SGHNT and CDR2 is YYREEE (reference sequence). CDR3 in amino acids: CTSSSGQGWYGYTF. In nucleotides, the CDR3 is TGTACCAGCAGCTCAGGACAGGGTTGGTATGGCTACACCTTC.

This clone was detected ten times or more. The rearrangement joins TRBV7-2 to TRBJ2-1, with D maybe TRBD1 (6 bases). The CDR3 loop spans 16 amino acids. Germline lookup yields CDR1 SGHTA and CDR2 FQGNSA. Trimming removed 0 bases at V and 0 bases at J, with 9 bases between. The CDR3 region has the DNA TGTGCCAGCAGCTTAGCGGGGGCCAGCTCCTACAATGAGCAGTTCTTC. This codes for CASSLAGASSYNEQFF.

This clone showed up just a few times. The chain combines TRBV28 with TRBJ2-2; D uncertain. The ends were cut back, 8 bases at V and 0 bases at J, with 7 bases in the middle. The germline V gene has CDR1 MDHEN and CDR2 SYDVKM. CDR3 length: 13 amino acids. CDR3 coding DNA: TGTGCCAGCCAACGGGCGAACACCGGGGAGCTGTTTTTT. The encoded protein is CASQRANTGELFF.

The gene calls are TRBV18 and TRBJ2-7, with 9 bases aligning to TRBD1. Germline V lookup: CDR1 KGHSH, CDR2 LQKENI. V lost 4 bases to trimming and J lost 6 bases; unmatched junction nucleotides: 4. The CDR3 length is 13 residues. In DNA form, the CDR3 reads TGTGCCAGCTCACGGACAGGGGCCCCCGAGCAGTACTTC. This sequence encodes CASSRTGAPEQYF.

On this clone: The junction does not match germline at one end; this may be a read error. The V gene is TRBV19, the J gene TRBJ2-2, with D maybe TRBD2 (5 bases). Per germline, CDR1 LNHDA and CDR2 SQIVND (reference sequence). This CDR3 is 14 amino acids long. The CDR3 region is CASSPRPGAGELFF. The CDR3 nucleotides are TGTGCCAGTAGTCCCCGACCGGGCGCCGGGGAGCTTTTTTTT.

This clone was seen at least ten times. The CDR3 DNA reads as TGTGCCAGCAGCTCGGGCGAGCAGTACTTC. Protein: CASSSGEQYF. This chain links TRBV7-2 with TRBJ2-7, with D uncertain. Deletions cut 4 bases from V and 6 bases from J, with 4 bases between. This CDR3 contains 10 residues. Looked up from germline, CDR1 is SGHTA and CDR2 is FQGNSA.

There are a few counts of this clone. The rearrangement links TRBV19 to TRBJ2-1, with 7 positions matching TRBD2. CDR1 LNHDA and CDR2 SQIVND come from the germline V gene (reference sequence). The CDR3 length is 15 residues. Trimming removed 5 bases from V and 15 bases from J; junction bases left unmatched: 19. This CDR3 reads CASSYGGSANNGRFF. The CDR3 DNA is TGTGCCAGTAGTTACGGGGGGAGTGCGAACAATGGGCGGTTCTTC.

This clone occurred a few times. Since a much larger clone is just one base distant, this may be a read error. The rearrangement joins TRBV28 to TRBJ1-1, with D unresolved. The CDR3 spans 13 residues. The ends were cut back, 2 bases at V and 0 bases at J, with 4 bases in the middle. Germline CDR1 MDHEN, CDR2 SYDVKM. CDR3: CASSLQLNTEAFF. CDR3 bases: TGTGCCAGCAGTTTACAGTTGAACACTGAAGCTTTCTTT.

At least ten counts were recorded for this clone. The chain has TRBV5-1 and TRBJ2-1, with TRBD1 as a possible D gene (5 bases). Trimming pared 2 bases from V and 7 bases from J, leaving 16 bases between. The CDR3 sequence is 15 residues long. Germline CDR1 reads SGHRS; CDR2 reads YFSETQ. Here the CDR3 DNA reads TGCGCCAGCAGCTTAGCAGGGAATGTGTTAAATGAGCAGTTCTTC. Encoded protein: CASSLAGNVLNEQFF.

The chain uses TRBV12-3 or TRBV12-4 and TRBJ2-1; 8 nucleotides align to TRBD2. CDR3 length: 13 amino acids. V shed 4 bases and J 8 bases; nucleotides not matched to a gene: 4. The CDR3 nucleotides are TGTGCCAGCAGTTCCGGGGGGGGGGATGAGCAGTTCTTC. It encodes CASSSGGGDEQFF.

This clone showed up just a few times. The chain links TRBV12-3 or TRBV12-4 to TRBJ2-7; 8 bases agree with TRBD2. V shed 3 bases, J shed 2 bases, and the junction held 15 bases outside the gene matches. This CDR3 has 18 amino acids. CDR3 sequence reads: CASSFVLTGGTRTYEQYF. In nucleotides, the CDR3 is TGTGCCAGCAGTTTTGTATTGACTGGGGGGACTAGGACCTACGAGCAGTACTTC.

This clone was counted ten times or more. The chain recombines TRBV6-1 with TRBJ1-5, with a possible D match to TRBD1 (5 bases). CDR3 length: 14 amino acids. Germline CDR1 and CDR2: MNHNS and SASEGT. V gave up 4 bases and J gave up 3 bases, with 10 bases separating them. The DNA of the CDR3 is TGTGCCAGCAGTGGAAGGGACCTCAATCAGCCCCAGCATTTT. Residues: CASSGRDLNQPQHF.

This clone was picked up many times. The chain combines TRBV11-2 with TRBJ2-7, with D perhaps TRBD1 or TRBD2 (5 bases each). The CDR3 extends over 15 amino acids. With 0 bases removed from V and 3 bases from J, the gap between germline ends came to 12 bases. CDR1 is SGHAT, CDR2 FQNNGV, per germline. The CDR3 region is CASSLERGEFYEQYF. CDR3 sequence (DNA): TGTGCCAGCAGCTTAGAGAGGGGCGAGTTCTACGAGCAGTACTTC.

The CDR3 is CASSPPVGRGNTEAFF. In DNA form, the CDR3 reads TGTGCCAGCTCACCACCGGTCGGCAGAGGGAACACTGAAGCTTTCTTT. V and J are TRBV18 and TRBJ1-1; D gene ambiguous. CDR1 KGHSH and CDR2 LQKENI come from the germline V gene. The V end was cut by 0 bases, the J end by 1 base, with 12 bases between. The CDR3 length is 16 residues.

This clone was recorded many times. The V and J genes are TRBV4-1 and TRBJ1-6; D unresolved. Trimming removed 0 bases from V and 7 bases from J, with 10 bases in between. The CDR3 has 15 residues. Germline V lookup: CDR1 MGHRA, CDR2 YSYEKL. CDR3 in amino acids: CASSQEEGLNSPLHF. The DNA for the CDR3 is TGCGCCAGCAGCCAAGAGGAGGGTTTGAATTCACCCCTCCACTTT.

CDR3 sequence (DNA): TGTGCCAGCTCACCAGGCAATAACTACGAGCAGTACTTC. Protein product: CASSPGNNYEQYF. This chain joins TRBV18 and TRBJ2-7; D gene unclear. The V end lost 2 bases, the J end lost 3 bases, and 8 bases lay between the germline ends. Germline loops: CDR1 KGHSH, CDR2 LQKENI. The CDR3 consists of 13 residues. Supplemented by reference TRBV18 and TRBJ2-7, the full variable domain reads NAGVMQNPRHLVRRRGQEARLRCSPMKGHSHVYWYRQLPEEGLKFMVYLQKENIIDESGMPKERFSAEFPKEGPSILRIQQVVRGDSAAYFCASSPGNNYEQYFGPGTRLTVT.

This clone was observed many times. The chain is built from TRBV6-1 and TRBJ1-1; D not certain. Trimming cost V 0 bases and J 4 bases, with 12 bases left between them. Germline values: CDR1 MNHNS, CDR2 SASEGT. The CDR3 has 15 residues. The CDR3 bases are TGTGCCAGCAGTGAAGCGCGGACGACGGGCACTGAAGCTTTCTTT. This codes for CASSEARTTGTEAFF.

This clone was picked up many times. J is TRBJ2-7 and V is TRBV20-1; 7 nucleotides match TRBD1. The J segment lost 0 bases and the V segment lost 4 bases, leaving 9 bases of the junction unmatched. The length of the CDR3 is 15 residues. Germline lookup yields CDR1 DFQATT and CDR2 SNEGSKA (reference sequence). DNA for the CDR3: TGCAGTGCTAAGAGTGTGACAGGGAGCTCCTACGAGCAGTACTTC. Translated, it gives CSAKSVTGSSYEQYF.